A selection of T cell receptor beta chains follows, all from one sample in a study of blood T cell repertoires in COVID-19. Libraries were prepared by immunoSEQ multiplex PCR; TCRdb keeps only in-frame clonotypes and omits some of them. The top ten clones hold 2.4% of a sample with roughly 280,000 clones, 80% to 90% of them seen once. The sample taken for sequencing was PBMCs or T cells enriched from blood (not recorded which). The receptors stem from a woman between 18 and 29 years old who had recovered from COVID-19. Both conserved end residues are part of each CDR3. The order of the fields is D gene, clone size, V gene, J gene, CDR3 protein, CDR3 DNA. The D gene is left open where the match is weak. Some rows have no size entry. The others give once, few or many, or a class for an expanded clone.

D gene: NA
clone size: NA
V gene: TRBV9
J gene: TRBJ2-1
CDR3 protein: CASSVAGNNEQFF
CDR3 DNA: TGTGCCAGCAGCGTAGCAGGGAACAATGAGCAGTTCTTC

D gene: NA
clone size: NA
V gene: TRBV10-2
J gene: TRBJ2-7
CDR3 protein: CASSEFTYEQYF
CDR3 DNA: TGCGCCAGCAGTGAGTTTACCTACGAGCAGTACTTC

D gene: NA
clone size: NA
V gene: TRBV5-1
J gene: TRBJ1-1
CDR3 protein: CASSRRELGSASEAFF
CDR3 DNA: TGCGCCAGCAGCCGAAGAGAGTTGGGCTCGGCCTCTGAAGCTTTCTTT

D gene: NA
clone size: once
V gene: TRBV19
J gene: TRBJ1-2
CDR3 protein: CASKPRGDLYGYTF
CDR3 DNA: TGTGCCAGTAAGCCAAGGGGCGACTTGTATGGCTACACCTTC

D gene: NA
clone size: NA
V gene: TRBV13
J gene: TRBJ2-7
CDR3 protein: CASSLRVSYEQYF
CDR3 DNA: TGTGCCAGCAGCTTACGAGTTTCCTACGAGCAGTACTTC

D gene: NA
clone size: NA
V gene: TRBV5-1
J gene: TRBJ1-2
CDR3 protein: CASSAENYGYTF
CDR3 DNA: TGCGCCAGCAGCGCGGAGAACTATGGCTACACCTTC

D gene: NA
clone size: NA
V gene: TRBV18
J gene: TRBJ1-3
CDR3 protein: CASSPMRDSGNTIYF
CDR3 DNA: TGTGCCAGCTCACCAATGAGAGATTCTGGAAACACCATATATTTT

D gene: NA
clone size: few
V gene: TRBV6-6
J gene: TRBJ2-7
CDR3 protein: CASRHRTTYEQYF
CDR3 DNA: TGTGCCAGCAGACACAGGACTACGTACGAGCAGTACTTC

D gene: NA
clone size: NA
V gene: TRBV24-1
J gene: TRBJ2-1
CDR3 protein: CATSVTGSYNEQFF
CDR3 DNA: TGTGCCACCAGTGTCACGGGCTCCTACAATGAGCAGTTCTTC

D gene: TRBD1
clone size: NA
V gene: TRBV24-1
J gene: TRBJ2-2
CDR3 protein: CATSDFYRGPNTGELFF
CDR3 DNA: TGTGCCACCAGTGATTTTTACAGGGGGCCGAACACCGGGGAGCTGTTTTTT

D gene: TRBD1
clone size: NA
V gene: TRBV6-5
J gene: TRBJ1-2
CDR3 protein: CASRRGQANGYTF
CDR3 DNA: TGTGCCAGCAGGAGGGGGCAGGCGAATGGCTACACCTTC

D gene: NA
clone size: NA
V gene: TRBV6-5
J gene: TRBJ1-5
CDR3 protein: CASGRDTHQPQHF
CDR3 DNA: TGTGCCAGCGGTAGGGACACACATCAGCCCCAGCATTTT

D gene: NA
clone size: NA
V gene: TRBV9
J gene: TRBJ2-5
CDR3 protein: CASKGGETQYF
CDR3 DNA: TGTGCCAGCAAAGGGGGAGAGACCCAGTACTTC

D gene: NA
clone size: NA
V gene: TRBV5-1
J gene: TRBJ2-7
CDR3 protein: CASRGDSYEQYF
CDR3 DNA: TGCGCCAGCAGAGGGGACTCCTACGAGCAGTACTTC

D gene: NA
clone size: once
V gene: TRBV27
J gene: TRBJ1-2
CDR3 protein: CASSPQGWGYTF
CDR3 DNA: TGTGCCAGCAGTCCACAGGGATGGGGCTACACCTTC

D gene: NA
clone size: NA
V gene: TRBV9
J gene: TRBJ2-3
CDR3 protein: CASSREASTDTQYF
CDR3 DNA: TGTGCCAGCAGCAGAGAAGCTAGCACAGATACGCAGTATTTT